This T cell receptor (beta chain) was captured by sequencing in a study of T-cell memory formation after mild COVID-19. TCRdb reprocessed the 5' RACE reads with MiXCR, giving one entry per CDR3 protein. The table shows 200,000 to 250,000 distinct CDR3 sequences, with 7.5% to 10% occurring only once. The CDR3 contains 14 residues. V lost 3 bases and J lost 6, with 12 bases in between. Germline V CDR1 and CDR2: SEHNR, FQNEAQ (reference sequence). The sequenced sample was PBMCs or a T cell subset sorted from them (not recorded which). This chain links TRBV7-9 with TRBJ1-5; D not certain. This receptor was obtained from a man between 18 and 29 years old who had mild COVID-19 (a few samples of this study predate the infection). Cell type and time point are not known. The CDR3 DNA reads as TGTGCCAGCAGCTTGCTGGGGAGTGGTCAGCCCCAGCATTTT. Its protein is CASSLLGSGQPQHF. Together with reference TRBV7-9 and TRBJ1-5, the CDR3 gives the full variable domain: DTGVSQNPRHKITKRGQNVTFRCDPISEHNRLYWYRQTLGQGPEFLTYFQNEAQLEKSRLLSDRFSAERPKGSFSTLEIQRTEQGDSAMYLCASSLLGSGQPQHFGDGTRLSIL.